The entry that follows covers one T cell receptor (beta chain) sequence. This clonotype was recorded a few times. It lacks a known antigen. No quality values exist for individual bases; no much larger clone is one base distant. Library preparation was by RT-PCR. The sequencer listed for this sample is Illumina HiSeq 2500. Using fastp at Q25 and MiXCR, TCRdb reprocessed the public reads and kept productive beta chains. Identical CDR3 protein sequences are pooled into one entry, listed with their most common genes and DNA. This sample holds about 520,000 distinct CDR3 sequences; approximately 7.8% were observed only once. Of the sample, roughly 14% is held by the ten largest clones. This specimen comes from a study of response to subunit inactivated influenza vaccine (dated by TCRdb to 2017 to 2018). General notes on the study: The study used deep quantitative T cell receptor repertoire profiling to track responses to a trivalent subunit inactivated influenza vaccine. Overall study outcomes, separate from this receptor: The authors suggested that each seasonal influenza vaccination may recruit only a limited number of new T cells.

The CDR3 goes from the cysteine to the phenylalanine over 13 residues. Of all the DNA, just the CDR3 is kept, 39 bases in frame from base 1. V is pruned by 7 bases and J by 2 bases, leaving 7 bases of the junction without a gene match. The germline V gene (reference sequence) provides CDR1 DFQATT and CDR2 SNEGSKA. This sample comprised PBMCs from blood, obtained about 23 months after vaccination. This clonotype originated in a man in his fifties or sixties who received an inactivated influenza vaccine. Donor details come from another sample of the same person, matched by shared clones. The chain is encoded by TRBV20-1 joined to TRBJ1-2, with 7 junctional bases fitting TRBD1. The DNA reads TGCAGTGTTTCGACAGGGCGGAACTATGGCTACACCTTC. The translation is CSVSTGRNYGYTF.